This T cell receptor (beta chain) originates from a study of blood T cell repertoires in COVID-19. Assay used: immunoSEQ multiplex PCR; TCRdb lists only in-frame clones, some missing. The repertoire includes hundreds of thousands of clones, 75% to 95% of them detected once, and approximately 1.9% sits in the top ten. Germline loops: CDR1 SGHAT, CDR2 FQNNGV. The CDR3 covers 16 residues. The V end lost 1 base, the J end lost 0 bases, and 9 bases lay between the germline ends. The chain is built from TRBV11-2 and TRBJ1-4; the D gene is possibly TRBD1 (5 bases). Specimen: PBMCs or T cells enriched from blood (not recorded which). This sequence originates from a woman under 30 who had recovered from COVID-19. The CDR3 loop reads CASSLGQFATNEKLFF. In DNA form, the CDR3 reads TGTGCCAGCAGCTTAGGACAGTTTGCAACTAATGAAAAACTGTTTTTT. The complete variable domain, with remaining parts taken from reference TRBV11-2 and TRBJ1-4, reads EAGVAQSPRYKIIEKRQSVAFWCNPISGHATLYWYQQILGQGPKLLIQFQNNGVVDDSQLPKDRFSAERLKGVDSTLKIQPAKLEDSAVYLCASSLGQFATNEKLFFGSGTQLSVL.